This T cell receptor beta chain emerged from a study of cytomegalovirus exposure and HLA in healthy donors. The study's findings and limits: Rarity marked most TCR sequences, yet some public TCRs occurred in many donors. The listing of roughly 160 TCR beta chains classed them as cytomegalovirus-associated.

To note about this clone: Its target is not known.

The CDR3 loop spans 14 amino acids. Trimming pared 0 bases from V and 2 bases from J, leaving 6 bases between. CDR1 SGHTA and CDR2 FQGTGA come from the germline V gene. Measured with immunoSEQ multiplex PCR; TCRdb has only the in-frame clones, and not every one. The table has 60,000 to 85,000 clones, roughly 95% seen once. The receptor was isolated from a woman between 18 and 29 years old in good health and CMV-seropositive. The sequencing input was PBMCs. V and J are TRBV7-3 and TRBJ2-3; no firm D call. The CDR3 nucleotides are TGTGCCAGCAGCTTAACCAGGCTCACAGATACGCAGTATTTT. Translation gives CASSLTRLTDTQYF.